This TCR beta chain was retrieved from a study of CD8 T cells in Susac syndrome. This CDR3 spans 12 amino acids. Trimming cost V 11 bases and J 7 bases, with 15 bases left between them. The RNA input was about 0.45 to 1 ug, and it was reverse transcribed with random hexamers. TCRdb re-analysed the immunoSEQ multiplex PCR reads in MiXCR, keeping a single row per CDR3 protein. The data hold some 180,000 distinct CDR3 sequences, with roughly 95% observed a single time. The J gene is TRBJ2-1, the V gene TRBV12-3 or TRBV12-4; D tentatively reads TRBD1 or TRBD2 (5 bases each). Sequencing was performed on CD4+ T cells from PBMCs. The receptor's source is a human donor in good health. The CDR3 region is CAVGQGGNEQFF. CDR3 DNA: TGTGCCGTTGGACAAGGCGGGAATGAGCAGTTCTTC.